The 23 T cell receptor beta chains given below trace back to one sample, sequenced in a study of CD8+ T cells in alopecia areata. Reverse transcribed after extraction, RNA yielded cDNA as the sequencing template. Assay: immunoSEQ multiplex PCR; the TCRdb copy retains only in-frame clones and omits some. The sample consists of approximately 120,000 clones, roughly 55% of them appearing once. Treatment of the sample: oral pan-JAK inhibitor, 5-10 mg twice daily. Sequencing was performed on CD4+ T cells sorted from blood, taken at week 4, from a patient treated with tofacitinib. The receptors come from a human donor with alopecia areata.

This clone was picked up a small number of times. The chain carries TRBV29-1 and TRBJ1-1; 7 positions match TRBD1. V shed 7 bases and J 3 bases; nucleotides not matched to a gene: 8. The CDR3 sequence is 13 residues long. Germline CDR1 reads SQVTM; CDR2 reads ANQGSEA. DNA of the CDR3: TGCAGCGGAAACAGGGGTAAGGACACTGAAGCTTTCTTT. Translating it yields CSGNRGKDTEAFF.

This clone was recorded a few times. The chain carries TRBV30 and TRBJ2-1; D unresolved. Trimming pared 2 bases from V and 7 bases from J, leaving 6 bases between. CDR1 is GTSNPN, CDR2 SVGIG, per germline (reference sequence). The CDR3 loop spans 11 amino acids. In DNA, the CDR3 is TGTGCCTGGAGTTTCGGGAATGAGCAGTTCTTC. Its protein product is CAWSFGNEQFF.

This rearrangement joins TRBV27 to TRBJ2-5; a possible D gene is TRBD1 (6 bases). In germline, CDR1 is MNHEY, CDR2 SMNVEV (reference sequence). V was shortened by 4 bases and J by 6 bases, with 12 bases between the two germline ends. The CDR3 extends over 13 amino acids. CDR3 DNA sequence: TGTGCCAGCAGTTCCCTCGACAGGCAGACCCAGTACTTC. Translating it yields CASSSLDRQTQYF.

Notes on this clone: This sequence may be a read error, since a much larger clone differs from it by one base. This chain uses TRBV11-2 with TRBJ1-1; D unresolved. Trimming took 1 base from V and 1 from J, leaving 4 bases between them. This CDR3 comprises 13 residues. Germline V gives CDR1 SGHAT, CDR2 FQNNGV. CDR3 protein: CASSLGGNTEAFF. As DNA, the CDR3 is TGTGCCAGCAGCTTAGGGGGGAACACTGAAGCTTTCTTT.

This clone was seen a single time. The rearrangement links TRBV15 to TRBJ2-1; 9 bases map to TRBD2. Germline CDR1 and CDR2: LNHNV and YYDKDF (reference sequence). J lost 12 bases, V lost 8 bases, and 23 bases had no gene match. This CDR3 has 17 amino acids. CDR3 residues: CATEPGPTGLAVHRQFF. CDR3 coding DNA: TGTGCCACCGAACCAGGACCTACGGGACTAGCTGTCCATAGGCAGTTCTTC.

This chain links TRBV25-1 with TRBJ2-5, with D perhaps TRBD2 (7 bases). Deletions cut 1 base from V and 2 bases from J, with 17 bases between. Looked up from germline, CDR1 is MGHDK and CDR2 is SYGVNS. The CDR3 has 17 amino acids. CDR3 DNA: TGTGCCAGCAGTGAATCTGGGCGGGGGCCCACACAAGAGACCCAGTACTTC. Protein product: CASSESGRGPTQETQYF. The variable domain in full, with the rest retrieved from reference TRBV25-1 and TRBJ2-5, is EADIYQTPRYLVIGTGKKITLECSQTMGHDKMYWYQQDPGMELHLIHYSYGVNSTEKGDLSSESTVSRIRTEHFPLTLESARPSHTSQYLCASSESGRGPTQETQYFGPGTRLLVL.

Here the CDR3 DNA reads TGTGCCAGCAGTGAAGGGGTATCGGGGACAACTAATGAAAAACTGTTTTTT. It encodes CASSEGVSGTTNEKLFF. The V gene is TRBV2, the J gene TRBJ1-4; D is ambiguous. The CDR3 sequence is 17 residues long. Trimming removed 1 base from V and 0 bases from J, with 12 bases in between. Germline values: CDR1 SNHLY, CDR2 FYNNEI.

The V call is TRBV7-3, the J call TRBJ2-3; no clear D gene. Trimming removed 0 bases at V and 0 bases at J, with 7 bases between. The germline CDR1 and CDR2 sequences are SGHTA and FQGTGA. This CDR3 contains 15 residues. In DNA, the CDR3 is TGTGCCAGCAGCTTAACGTTTGCAAGCACAGATACGCAGTATTTT. Translated, it gives CASSLTFASTDTQYF.

This chain uses TRBV4-2 with TRBJ1-6; possibly TRBD1 for D (6 bases). In germline, CDR1 is LGHNA, CDR2 YNFKEQ. The V end was cut by 0 bases, the J end by 6 bases, with 12 bases between. This CDR3 region has 16 residues. This CDR3 reads CASSQDFLQGNSPLHF. DNA of the CDR3: TGTGCCAGCAGCCAAGATTTTCTACAGGGTAATTCACCCCTCCACTTT.

This chain's CDR3 is CAISESTGGEETQYF. Here the CDR3 DNA reads TGTGCCATCAGTGAGTCAACGGGGGGTGAGGAGACCCAGTACTTC. The genes are TRBV10-3 and TRBJ2-5; 7 nucleotides line up with TRBD2. The germline V gene encodes CDR1 ENHRY and CDR2 SYGVKD. The CDR3 has 15 residues. With 0 bases clipped from V and 5 bases from J, the junction kept 6 bases outside the gene matches.

This clone was found a few times. The chain carries TRBV29-1 and TRBJ1-2; D unresolved. Per the germline V gene, CDR1 is SQVTM and CDR2 is ANQGSEA. Trimming shortened V by 5 bases and J by 4 bases, and 11 bases separated the two germline ends. This CDR3 region has 12 residues. The CDR3 sequence is CSVKEEFYGYTF. The CDR3 DNA is TGCAGCGTTAAGGAGGAATTCTATGGCTACACCTTC.

J is TRBJ2-3 and V is TRBV6-4; D not certain. Germline lookup yields CDR1 MRHNA and CDR2 SNTAGT. The CDR3 has 16 amino acids. The V gene lost 8 bases and the J gene lost 3 bases, with 21 bases spanning the gap. CDR3 DNA sequence: TGTGCCAGCCGGGTTTTAGGATATGGGCATACAGATACGCAGTATTTT. Translation gives CASRVLGYGHTDTQYF.

This chain joins TRBV5-1 and TRBJ2-1; 11 positions agree with TRBD2. V shed 0 bases and J 3 bases; nucleotides not matched to a gene: 5. CDR1 is SGHRS and CDR2 is YFSETQ in the germline V gene. The CDR3 extends over 17 amino acids. This CDR3 reads CASSLAMGLADYNEQFF. CDR3 DNA sequence: TGCGCCAGCAGCTTGGCCATGGGACTAGCGGACTACAATGAGCAGTTCTTC.

J is TRBJ2-7 and V is TRBV20-1; D remains ambiguous. V shed 6 bases and J shed 5 bases, with 11 bases lying between them. The CDR3 spans 11 residues. Germline lookup yields CDR1 DFQATT and CDR2 SNEGSKA (reference sequence). CDR3 DNA sequence: TGCAGTGCCTCAATCGCCCACGAGCAGTACTTC. This translates into CSASIAHEQYF.

The genes are TRBV28 and TRBJ2-5; D is possibly TRBD1 (6 bases). The V and J ends lost 5 bases and 5 bases respectively, with 18 bases between them. The CDR3 totals 15 residues. In germline, CDR1 is MDHEN, CDR2 SYDVKM. CDR3 loop: CASSLGTRGAETQYF. CDR3 sequence (DNA): TGTGCCAGCAGTCTTGGGACAAGAGGGGCGGAGACCCAGTACTTC.

The rearrangement uses TRBV7-2 and TRBJ2-3; D perhaps matches TRBD2 (6 bases). CDR1 is SGHTA and CDR2 is FQGNSA in the germline V gene. Trimming shortened V by 3 bases and J by 5 bases, and 15 bases separated the two germline ends. The CDR3 spans 15 residues. This CDR3 reads CASSFSGHGEDTQYF. For the CDR3, the DNA is TGTGCCAGCAGCTTCAGCGGGCACGGAGAAGATACGCAGTATTTT.

V gene TRBV4-1 combines with J gene TRBJ1-5; possible D gene TRBD1, 5 bases. Between the trimmed V and J ends, which lost 2 bases and 6 bases, there was a span of 11 bases. Germline V gene lookup returns CDR1 MGHRA and CDR2 YSYEKL. There are 14 residues in the CDR3. The CDR3 DNA reads as TGCGCCAGCAGCCAAACTGACAGAGGTCAGCCCCAGCATTTT. It encodes CASSQTDRGQPQHF.

The rearrangement links TRBV25-1 to TRBJ2-7, with TRBD1 as a possible D gene (6 bases). Per the germline V gene, CDR1 is MGHDK and CDR2 is SYGVNS. This CDR3 contains 12 residues. V lost 7 bases and J lost 6, with 13 bases in between. Here the CDR3 reads CASNRDPGEQYF. Written as DNA, the CDR3 is TGTGCCAGCAACAGGGACCCCGGCGAGCAGTACTTC.

The V call is TRBV29-1, the J call TRBJ2-1, with 9 bases fitting TRBD1. Germline V gene sequence: CDR1 SQVTM, CDR2 ANQGSEA. V lost 7 bases to trimming and J lost 14 bases; unmatched junction nucleotides: 15. The CDR3 spans 13 residues. The CDR3 is CSASMGTGWAEFF. The CDR3 region has the DNA TGCAGCGCCTCTATGGGGACAGGGTGGGCCGAGTTCTTC.

This rearrangement joins TRBV4-3 to TRBJ2-1; 8 nucleotides align to TRBD2. The CDR3 extends over 16 amino acids. CDR1 is LGHNA, CDR2 YSLEER, per germline. V lost 1 base, J lost 3 bases, and 5 bases stayed unmatched. The CDR3 nucleotides read TGCGCCAGCAGCCAAGGGGCTAGCGGGTTCTACAATGAGCAGTTCTTC. Its translation is CASSQGASGFYNEQFF.

The rearrangement joins TRBV25-1 to TRBJ1-1; D uncertain. Per the germline V gene, CDR1 is MGHDK and CDR2 is SYGVNS. The CDR3 length is 14 residues. Trimming took off 5 bases at V and 0 bases at J, with 10 bases between the two ends. The CDR3: CASSWGSLNTEAFF. The CDR3 DNA follows: TGTGCCAGCAGTTGGGGATCCCTGAACACTGAAGCTTTCTTT.

V usage is TRBV29-1 and J usage is TRBJ1-2, with TRBD1 matching 8 bases. Germline CDR1 is SQVTM and CDR2 is ANQGSEA. V was pared by 6 bases and J by 5 bases, with 11 bases of the junction left unmatched. The CDR3 extends over 14 amino acids. The DNA for the CDR3 is TGCAGCGTCGAGACTATGGACAGGGATTATGGCTACACCTTC. Translated, it gives CSVETMDRDYGYTF.

This clone occurred a few times. Additional DNA sequences in this sample encode the identical CDR3. The rearrangement uses TRBV5-1 and TRBJ2-3, with D maybe TRBD1 (5 bases). Trimming stripped 0 bases from V and 3 bases from J, with 5 bases between. Looked up from germline, CDR1 is SGHRS and CDR2 is YFSETQ. The CDR3 has 13 residues. In nucleotides, the CDR3 is TGCGCCAGCAGCTTGGAGGGGACAGATACGCAGTATTTT. Residues: CASSLEGTDTQYF.